A single sample is the source of the 10 T cell receptor beta chains below, sequenced in a study of cytomegalovirus exposure and HLA in healthy donors. PCR amplification relied on 60 Vbeta primers (plus 13 Jbeta primers). Assay: immunoSEQ multiplex PCR; the TCRdb copy retains only in-frame clones and omits some. This sample's table has about 79,000 clones. Material for sequencing was PBMCs. The receptor set was obtained from a man aged 30 to 39 in good health and CMV-seronegative.

This sequence joins TRBV2 and TRBJ1-4, with 7 nucleotides matching TRBD1. The V gene's germline CDR1 is SNHLY and CDR2 FYNNEI. The ends lost 9 bases at V and 6 bases at J; junction bases unmatched: 13. This CDR3 contains 15 residues. The CDR3 nucleotides are TGTGCCAGTTCGCTGCTCGGGACAGTTTATGAAAAACTGTTTTTT. It translates to CASSLLGTVYEKLFF.

V and J are TRBV7-3 and TRBJ2-7; possibly TRBD2 for D (5 bases). The V end lost 2 bases, the J end lost 4 bases, and 9 bases lay between the germline ends. This CDR3 is built from 13 residues. Per the germline V gene, CDR1 is SGHTA and CDR2 is FQGTGA. The CDR3 DNA is TGTGCCAGCAGCTTATACGAGGGTTACGAGCAGTACTTC. Its protein product is CASSLYEGYEQYF. The whole variable domain, filled in from reference TRBV7-3 and TRBJ2-7, reads GAGVSQTPSNKVTEKGKYVELRCDPISGHTALYWYRQSLGQGPEFLIYFQGTGAADDSGLPNDRFFAVRPEGSVSTLKIQRTERGDSAVYLCASSLYEGYEQYFGPGTRLTVT.

CDR3 in DNA: TGTGCCAGCACCTTCACAGCAACTAATGAAAAACTGTTTTTT. Translating gives CASTFTATNEKLFF. The J gene is TRBJ1-4, the V gene TRBV6-6; D is unclear. Germline CDR1 MNHNY, CDR2 SVGAGI (reference sequence). CDR3 size: 14 residues. Trimming pared 7 bases from V and 0 bases from J, leaving 9 bases between.

The chain carries TRBV6-1 and TRBJ1-1; D is perhaps TRBD1 (5 bases). CDR3 length equals 13 residues. Per the germline V gene, CDR1 is MNHNS and CDR2 is SASEGT. The V end was cut by 6 bases, the J end by 4 bases, with 12 bases between. CDR3 protein: CASSSSGGTEAFF. As DNA, the CDR3 is TGTGCCAGCAGCTCGTCGGGGGGCACTGAAGCTTTCTTT.

V is TRBV5-3 and J is TRBJ1-1; 8 nucleotides line up with TRBD1. TRBV5-3 is an ORF, with its function uncertain. The CDR3 contains 15 residues. The V and J ends lost 4 bases and 3 bases, in that order; junction bases with no gene match: 8. The CDR3 region has the DNA TGTGCCAGAAGCAATAGGACAGGGTTTGACACTGAAGCTTTCTTT. The encoded protein is CARSNRTGFDTEAFF.

This chain connects TRBV30 to TRBJ1-2, with D hard to call. Germline CDR1 GTSNPN, CDR2 SVGIG (reference sequence). There are 11 residues in the CDR3. V dropped 6 bases and J dropped 4 bases, with 9 bases sitting between them. The DNA for the CDR3 is TGTGCCTGCCGGACTATCTATGGCTACACCTTC. As protein: CACRTIYGYTF.

The chain employs TRBV5-6 and TRBJ2-7; 8 bases are a match to TRBD2. Germline CDR1 reads SGHDT; CDR2 reads YYEEEE. The V gene end was trimmed by 4 bases and the J gene end by 5 bases; junction bases not matched to a gene: 11. The CDR3 is made up of 15 amino acids. CDR3 bases: TGTGCCAGCAGCATCGGGGGGGGCCAGTGGGACGAGCAGTACTTC. Protein product: CASSIGGGQWDEQYF.

The CDR3 nucleotides are TGTGCCAGCAGCTTATCCCAGGGAGGAACGTGGCAGTACTTC. It encodes CASSLSQGGTWQYF. The V call is TRBV7-6, the J call TRBJ2-7; tentatively, D is TRBD2 (6 bases). The V end was cut by 2 bases, the J end by 9 bases, with 17 bases between. Germline V gene data show CDR1 as SGHVS and CDR2 as FNYEAQ. The CDR3 is made up of 14 amino acids.

The chain uses TRBV7-9 and TRBJ1-1; 8 nucleotides line up with TRBD1. Germline CDR1 is SEHNR and CDR2 is FQNEAQ (reference sequence). Losses at the gene ends were 1 base for V and 2 bases for J; bases not matched to a gene: 12. CDR3 length: 18 residues. The CDR3 nucleotides read TGTGCCAGCAGCTTAGAATTTGGCAGGGGGCTATCAAACACTGAAGCTTTCTTT. The encoded protein is CASSLEFGRGLSNTEAFF.

The chain is built from TRBV10-2 and TRBJ1-1; perhaps TRBD1 as D (5 bases). Trimming cost V 6 bases and J 5 bases, with 13 bases left between them. CDR3 length: 13 amino acids. From germline, CDR1 is WSHSY and CDR2 SAAADI. CDR3 region: CASSPVRGTEAFF. The CDR3 DNA reads TGCGCCAGCAGCCCCGTCCGGGGGACTGAAGCTTTCTTT.